This TCR beta chain was retrieved from a study of shared clonotypes between healthy human individuals. V lost 2 bases and J lost 4, with 9 bases in between. Germline loops: CDR1 MNHEY, CDR2 SMNVEV (reference sequence). The CDR3 is made up of 14 amino acids. A note on this clone: Its target is not known.

Study observations and caveats: At large depth, rarefaction still showed sorted-subset sequencing to be incomplete.

Generated by immunoSEQ multiplex PCR, the TCRdb table keeps only in-frame clones and is missing some. This sample has about 1.1 million clones, with about 80% found just once. The material sequenced was memory CD4+ T cells from PBMCs. The subset here: CD45RA-negative fraction. The rearrangement links TRBV27 to TRBJ1-3, with D uncertain. This clonotype was obtained from a young man in good health. Some clones in this sample may be carry-over from other donors' samples. The CDR3 region has the DNA TGTGCCAGCAGTTTAGGGTCAGGAGGAAACACCATATATTTT. Protein sequence: CASSLGSGGNTIYF.